This TCR beta chain was sequenced for a study of tissue T cells after allogeneic stem cell transplantation. The table came from immunoSEQ multiplex PCR; TCRdb's copy has only in-frame clones and leaves some out. The sample contains 4,500 to 5,500 clones, approximately 30% of which appear only once. Relative to its sample, this clone is medium-sized. The antigen is unknown. Genes and germline come from the mouse. With the read ending 1 residue before the CDR3 end, the germline J gene is used to fill in that end. The time point here: mouse harvest day 14 after allogeneic transplant. Mouse grafts combined 10^7 T-cell-depleted bone marrow cells with 10^6 splenic CD5+ T cells. Overall study results and limits: Limitations included a small, clinically heterogeneous cohort and limited sampling depth.

The CDR3 loop spans 14 amino acids. Trimming pared 4 bases from V and 0 bases from J, leaving 6 bases between. The V gene's germline CDR1 is KGHPV and CDR2 FQNQEV (reference sequence). The sequenced sample was skin. The genes are TRBV26 and TRBJ2-2, with D perhaps TRBD1 (5 bases). The TCR was taken from a female BALB/c mouse given C57BL/6 T cells with graft-versus-host disease after an allogeneic hematopoietic cell transplant. The CDR3 reads CASSRGANTGQLYF. Incomplete CDR3 DNA: TGTGCCAGCAGTCGAGGGGCAAACACCGGGCAGCTCTAC.